The 25 T cell receptor beta chains listed next were all sequenced from one sample in a study of blood T cell repertoires in COVID-19. The assay was immunoSEQ multiplex PCR, and TCRdb's table has in-frame clones only and misses some. The sample lists roughly 330,000 clones, 65% to 85% occurring once. The sequencing sample was made of peripheral blood. The receptors shown here come from a woman between 50 and 59 years old with acute or convalescent COVID-19.

This chain joins TRBV6-6 and TRBJ2-2, with TRBD1 matching 9 bases. The V gene end was trimmed by 5 bases and the J gene end by 1 base; junction bases not matched to a gene: 2. Per the germline V gene, CDR1 is MNHNY and CDR2 is SVGAGI (reference sequence). This CDR3 region has 15 residues. The CDR3 protein is CASSPGQGNTGELFF. The CDR3 DNA sequence: TGTGCCAGCAGTCCGGGACAGGGGAACACCGGGGAGCTGTTTTTT.

The chain is built from TRBV7-2 and TRBJ2-5; D uncertain. Trimming took off 3 bases at V and 4 bases at J, with 6 bases between the two ends. Looked up from germline, CDR1 is SGHTA and CDR2 is FQGNSA. The CDR3 is 12 amino acids. The CDR3: CASSFTPETQYF. For the CDR3, the DNA is TGTGCCAGCAGCTTCACACCAGAGACCCAGTACTTC.

In nucleotides, the CDR3 is TGTGCCACCAGTGATGCCATACAGGGGGCAGGAGAAAAACTGTTTTTT. This sequence encodes CATSDAIQGAGEKLFF. The rearrangement links TRBV24-1 to TRBJ1-4, with 9 bases identical to TRBD1. The CDR3 covers 16 residues. V lost 3 bases and J lost 8; bases outside the gene matches: 9. The germline gives CDR1 KGHDR, CDR2 SFDVKD.

The J gene is TRBJ1-4, the V gene TRBV5-6, with TRBD1 matching 10 bases. V trimming: 2 bases; J trimming: 6 bases; junction bases outside the gene matches: 4. This CDR3 region has 15 residues. Germline lookup yields CDR1 SGHDT and CDR2 YYEEEE. The CDR3, as DNA: TGTGCCAGCAGCTTCATCGACAGGGGGCATGAAAAACTGTTTTTT. Amino acid sequence: CASSFIDRGHEKLFF. Looking up the rest from reference TRBV5-6 and TRBJ1-4 gives the full variable domain: DAGVTQSPTHLIKTRGQQVTLRCSPKSGHDTVSWYQQALGQGPQFIFQYYEEEERQRGNFPDRFSGHQFPNYSSELNVNALLLGDSALYLCASSFIDRGHEKLFFGSGTQLSVL.

V is TRBV30 and J is TRBJ2-7; 8 bases line up with TRBD1. In germline, CDR1 is GTSNPN, CDR2 SVGIG (reference sequence). The CDR3 runs to 14 residues. After removal of 4 bases from V and 4 bases from J, the junction contained 9 bases not matched to a gene. In DNA, the CDR3 is TGTGCCTGGACTCCAGGGGGCGGGCCATACGAGCAGTACTTC. It translates to CAWTPGGGPYEQYF.

The rearrangement uses TRBV11-3 and TRBJ2-3; possibly TRBD1 for D (6 bases). The germline V and J ends were trimmed by 5 bases and 2 bases, with 11 bases remaining between them. The germline gives CDR1 SGHNT, CDR2 YENEEA. The CDR3 is 14 residues long. For the CDR3, the DNA is TGTGCCAGCAGCCCAGGACAGCCCACAGATACGCAGTATTTT. Protein product: CASSPGQPTDTQYF.

J is TRBJ1-2 and V is TRBV5-1; the D gene is possibly TRBD1 (6 bases). Between the trimmed V and J ends, which lost 2 bases and 6 bases, there was a span of 17 bases. Per germline, CDR1 SGHRS and CDR2 YFSETQ. The length of the CDR3 is 15 residues. The CDR3 is CASSFAPGTPNGYTF. The DNA of the CDR3 is TGCGCCAGCAGCTTTGCCCCCGGGACACCAAATGGCTACACCTTC.

This sequence joins TRBV27 and TRBJ1-4; no reliable D call. This CDR3 has 14 residues. V was pared by 7 bases and J by 4 bases, with 13 bases between. Germline loops: CDR1 MNHEY, CDR2 SMNVEV (reference sequence). This CDR3 is CASKSPGGNEKLFF. CDR3 sequence (DNA): TGTGCCAGCAAGAGTCCTGGCGGTAATGAAAAACTGTTTTTT. Complete variable domain (other parts from reference TRBV27 and TRBJ1-4): EAQVTQNPRYLITVTGKKLTVTCSQNMNHEYMSWYRQDPGLGLRQIYYSMNVEVTDKGDVPEGYKVSRKEKRNFPLILESPSPNQTSLYFCASKSPGGNEKLFFGSGTQLSVL.

In nucleotides, the CDR3 is TGTGCCAGCTCACCAGGGGCGGATCGAAACGAGCAGTACTTC. As protein: CASSPGADRNEQYF. V usage is TRBV18 and J usage is TRBJ2-7; TRBD1 might be the D (5 bases). Per the germline V gene, CDR1 is KGHSH and CDR2 is LQKENI. Trimming took off 2 bases at V and 5 bases at J, with 13 bases between the two ends. This CDR3 has 14 amino acids.

This clone was observed many times. The CDR3 spells CASSLPGASAFF. In DNA form, the CDR3 reads TGTGCCAGCAGTCTCCCAGGGGCGTCGGCTTTCTTT. J is TRBJ1-1 and V is TRBV12-3 or TRBV12-4, with D possibly TRBD1 on 6 matching bases. The CDR3 has 12 amino acids. The ends were cut back, 5 bases at V and 11 bases at J, with 15 bases in the middle.

Concerning this clone: Other DNA sequences in this specimen translate into the identical CDR3. In DNA, the CDR3 is TGTGCCAGCAGTGAAGTGGGGGGATATCAGCCCCAGCATTTT. Protein product: CASSEVGGYQPQHF. The rearrangement uses TRBV6-1 and TRBJ1-5; possibly TRBD1 for D (5 bases). Looked up from germline, CDR1 is MNHNS and CDR2 is SASEGT. This CDR3 region has 14 residues. V was trimmed by 1 base and J by 5 bases, leaving 9 bases between them.

The chain joins TRBV24-1 to TRBJ2-1; no clear D gene. Germline CDR1 and CDR2: KGHDR and SFDVKD. V lost 4 bases and J lost 14, with 11 bases in between. The CDR3 consists of 11 residues. The CDR3 sequence: CATSDANREFF. Here the CDR3 DNA reads TGTGCCACCAGTGACGCCAACCGAGAGTTCTTC.

The table lists this clone with a count of one. The J gene is TRBJ1-1, the V gene TRBV18; TRBD1 aligns across 8 bases. V was pared by 3 bases and J by 10 bases, with 7 bases of the junction left unmatched. Germline CDR1 KGHSH, CDR2 LQKENI. The CDR3 runs to 13 residues. Written as DNA, the CDR3 is TGTGCCAGCTCACCGGGGACAGGTCAGGGAGCTTTCTTT. This sequence encodes CASSPGTGQGAFF.

In this sample, this clone turned up once. The chain carries TRBV25-1 and TRBJ1-5, with 7 bases aligning to TRBD1. The J segment lost 0 bases and the V segment lost 8 bases, leaving 4 bases of the junction unmatched. The length of the CDR3 is 14 residues. The germline gives CDR1 MGHDK, CDR2 SYGVNS. The CDR3: CASGGQYSNQPQHF. The DNA for the CDR3 is TGTGCCAGCGGGGGACAGTATAGCAATCAGCCCCAGCATTTT.

The V call is TRBV6-1, the J call TRBJ1-1, with no clear D. The ends were cut back, 4 bases at V and 4 bases at J, with 19 bases in the middle. The CDR3 is made up of 16 amino acids. Germline V gives CDR1 MNHNS, CDR2 SASEGT. CDR3 in DNA: TGTGCCAGCAGTGGTTTTCCCGGTGAGGGTGGCACTGAAGCTTTCTTT. It encodes CASSGFPGEGGTEAFF.

The rearrangement links TRBV7-9 to TRBJ1-4; D gene ambiguous. Germline V gives CDR1 SEHNR, CDR2 FQNEAQ (reference sequence). The CDR3 is 12 residues long. Trimming removed 5 bases at V and 4 bases at J, with 5 bases between. CDR3 bases: TGTGCCAGCAGCATTAGTAATGAAAAACTGTTTTTT. Its translation is CASSISNEKLFF.

The chain has TRBV24-1 and TRBJ2-2; 8 nucleotides match TRBD2. Germline CDR1 is KGHDR and CDR2 is SFDVKD. Losses at the gene ends were 9 bases for V and 0 bases for J; bases not matched to a gene: 8. The CDR3 totals 16 residues. CDR3 nucleotides: TGTGCCACCTCGCCAGCGGGGGCCGCGAACACCGGGGAGCTGTTTTTT. This encodes CATSPAGAANTGELFF.

The chain carries TRBV4-2 and TRBJ2-1, with D perhaps matching TRBD2 (5 bases). Germline lookup yields CDR1 LGHNA and CDR2 YNFKEQ. CDR3 length: 16 residues. The ends were cut back, 0 bases at V and 9 bases at J, with 18 bases in the middle. In DNA, the CDR3 is TGTGCCAGCAGCCAAGATTTAGGACTGGGTATGGGTGAGCAGTTCTTC. Translation: CASSQDLGLGMGEQFF.

This chain uses TRBV19 with TRBJ2-2, with 12 bases lining up with TRBD2. CDR1 is LNHDA, CDR2 SQIVND, per germline (reference sequence). V lost 4 bases to trimming and J lost 3 bases; unmatched junction nucleotides: 0. The CDR3 runs 15 residues. The CDR3 region has the DNA TGTGCCAGTAGTAGACTAGCGGGGGACACCGGGGAGCTGTTTTTT. This sequence encodes CASSRLAGDTGELFF.

In its sample, this clone was seen a few times. This chain joins TRBV5-1 and TRBJ2-2; D is unclear. V was cut by 2 bases and J by 0 bases, with 5 bases left in between. This CDR3 has 14 amino acids. Germline V lookup: CDR1 SGHRS, CDR2 YFSETQ. CDR3 in amino acids: CASSFGSNTGELFF. DNA for the CDR3: TGCGCCAGCAGCTTCGGGTCGAACACCGGGGAGCTGTTTTTT.

The rearrangement joins TRBV11-3 to TRBJ2-3; 11 nucleotides agree with TRBD2. Germline trimming cut 2 bases from V and 2 bases from J; bases unmatched to any gene: 3. This CDR3 has 16 residues. Germline CDR1 reads SGHNT; CDR2 reads YENEEA. The CDR3 reads CASSLLAGGITDTQYF. CDR3 coding DNA: TGTGCCAGCAGCTTACTAGCGGGGGGAATCACAGATACGCAGTATTTT. Full variable domain (outside the CDR3, taken from reference TRBV11-3 and TRBJ2-3): EAGVVQSPRYKIIEKKQPVAFWCNPISGHNTLYWYLQNLGQGPELLIRYENEEAVDDSQLPKDRFSAERLKGVDSTLKIQPAELGDSAVYLCASSLLAGGITDTQYFGPGTRLTVL.

Points on this clone: The identical CDR3 is also encoded by other nucleotide sequences in the sample. The rearrangement joins TRBV29-1 to TRBJ1-2, with TRBD1 identical over 8 bases. Germline V gene sequence: CDR1 SQVTM, CDR2 ANQGSEA. The CDR3 runs 11 residues. Losses at the gene ends were 8 bases for V and 3 bases for J; bases not matched to a gene: 2. CDR3 nucleotides: TGCAGCTCGGGACAGGACTATGGCTACACCTTC. Translation: CSSGQDYGYTF.

The chain is built from TRBV9 and TRBJ2-5; tentative D call: TRBD2 (5 bases). The V gene's germline CDR1 is SGDLS and CDR2 YYNGEE. The ends were cut back, 1 base at V and 2 bases at J, with 12 bases in the middle. The CDR3 runs to 15 residues. The CDR3 nucleotides read TGTGCCAGCAGCGTATCCGGACTTTCACAAGAGACCCAGTACTTC. Encoded protein: CASSVSGLSQETQYF.

This rearrangement joins TRBV7-8 to TRBJ2-5; TRBD1 aligns across 10 bases. The CDR3 sequence is 14 residues long. CDR1 is SGHVS, CDR2 FQNEAQ, per germline. V shed 4 bases, J shed 6 bases, and the junction held 5 bases outside the gene matches. In nucleotides, the CDR3 is TGTGCCAGCAGCTCGGACAGGGGGGGCCAGACCCAGTACTTC. Translating gives CASSSDRGGQTQYF.

The genes are TRBV7-7 and TRBJ2-6; D remains unclear. V lost 5 bases, J lost 2 bases, and 10 bases lay in between. Germline values: CDR1 SSHAT, CDR2 FNYEAQ (reference sequence). The CDR3 totals 15 residues. CDR3 coding DNA: TGTGCCAGCAGCCCCAGTTCTGCTGGGGCCAACGTCCTGACTTTC. Amino acid sequence: CASSPSSAGANVLTF.